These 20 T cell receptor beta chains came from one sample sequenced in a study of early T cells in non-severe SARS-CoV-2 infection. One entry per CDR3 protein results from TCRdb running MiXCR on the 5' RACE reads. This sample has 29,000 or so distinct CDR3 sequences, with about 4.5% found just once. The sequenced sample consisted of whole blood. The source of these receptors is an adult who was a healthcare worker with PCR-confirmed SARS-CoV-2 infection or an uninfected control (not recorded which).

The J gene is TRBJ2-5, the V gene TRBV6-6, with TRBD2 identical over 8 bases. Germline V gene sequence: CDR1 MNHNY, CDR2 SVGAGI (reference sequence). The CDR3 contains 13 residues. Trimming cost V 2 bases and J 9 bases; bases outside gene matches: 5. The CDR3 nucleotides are TGTGCCAGCAGTTACCGGCTAGCGGGCCCCCAGTACTTC. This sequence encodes CASSYRLAGPQYF.

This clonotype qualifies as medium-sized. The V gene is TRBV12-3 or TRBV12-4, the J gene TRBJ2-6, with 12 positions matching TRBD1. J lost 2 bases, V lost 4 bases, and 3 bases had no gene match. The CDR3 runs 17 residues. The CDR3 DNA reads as TGTGCCAGCAGTTCCCGGGACAGGGGGCCTGGGGCCAACGTCCTGACTTTC. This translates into CASSSRDRGPGANVLTF.

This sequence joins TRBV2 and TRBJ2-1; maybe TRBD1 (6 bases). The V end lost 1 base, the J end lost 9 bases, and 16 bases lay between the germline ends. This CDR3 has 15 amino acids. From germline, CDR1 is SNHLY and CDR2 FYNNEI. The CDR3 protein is CASSEEVGAFFEQFF. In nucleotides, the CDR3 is TGTGCCAGCAGTGAAGAGGTGGGGGCCTTTTTTGAGCAGTTCTTC.

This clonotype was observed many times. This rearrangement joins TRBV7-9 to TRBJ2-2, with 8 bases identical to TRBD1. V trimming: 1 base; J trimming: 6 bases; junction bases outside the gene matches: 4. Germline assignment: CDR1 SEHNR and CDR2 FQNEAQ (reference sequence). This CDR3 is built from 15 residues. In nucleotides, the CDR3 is TGTGCCAGCAGCTTAGTGGACAGGGACCCCGGGGAGCTGTTTTTT. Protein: CASSLVDRDPGELFF.

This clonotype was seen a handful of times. CDR3 loop: CASSLRANNEQFF. The CDR3 coding sequence is TGTGCCAGCAGCTTAAGGGCTAACAATGAGCAGTTCTTC. This chain joins TRBV7-9 and TRBJ2-1, with unresolved D. Germline values: CDR1 SEHNR, CDR2 FQNEAQ (reference sequence). CDR3 length equals 13 residues. Trimming pared 2 bases from V and 5 bases from J, leaving 7 bases between.

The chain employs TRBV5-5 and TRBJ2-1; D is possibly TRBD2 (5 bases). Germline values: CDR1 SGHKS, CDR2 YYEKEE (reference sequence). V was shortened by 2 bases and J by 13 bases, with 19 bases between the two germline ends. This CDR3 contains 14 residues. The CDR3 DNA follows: TGTGCCAGCAGCTTAATTCCGGGGAGCCAATACCAGTTCTTC. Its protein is CASSLIPGSQYQFF.

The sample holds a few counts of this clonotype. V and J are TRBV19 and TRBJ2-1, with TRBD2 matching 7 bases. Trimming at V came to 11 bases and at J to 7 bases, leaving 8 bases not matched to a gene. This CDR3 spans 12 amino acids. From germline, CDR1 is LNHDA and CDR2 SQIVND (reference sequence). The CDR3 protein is CAAAGVTNEQFF. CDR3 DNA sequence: TGTGCCGCCGCGGGGGTGACGAATGAGCAGTTCTTC.

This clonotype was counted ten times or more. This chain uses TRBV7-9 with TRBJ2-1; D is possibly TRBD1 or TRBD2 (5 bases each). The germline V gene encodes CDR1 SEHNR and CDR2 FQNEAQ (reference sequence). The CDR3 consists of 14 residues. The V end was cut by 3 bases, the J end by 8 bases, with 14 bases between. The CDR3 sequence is CASSLRGVGDEQFF. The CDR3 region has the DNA TGTGCCAGCAGCTTGAGGGGAGTAGGGGATGAGCAGTTCTTC.

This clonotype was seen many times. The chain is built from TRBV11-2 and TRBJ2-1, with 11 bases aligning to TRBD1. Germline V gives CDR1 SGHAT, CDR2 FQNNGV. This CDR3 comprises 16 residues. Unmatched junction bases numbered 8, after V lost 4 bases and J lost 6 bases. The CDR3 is CASSSFPGQGVNEQFF. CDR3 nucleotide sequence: TGTGCCAGCAGCTCGTTTCCGGGACAGGGGGTCAATGAGCAGTTCTTC.

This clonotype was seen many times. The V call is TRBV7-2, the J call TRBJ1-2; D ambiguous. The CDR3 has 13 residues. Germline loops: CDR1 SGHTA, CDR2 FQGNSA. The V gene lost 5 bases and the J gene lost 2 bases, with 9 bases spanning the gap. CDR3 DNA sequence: TGTGCCAGCAGCGTAGATATGAACTATGGCTACACCTTC. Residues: CASSVDMNYGYTF.

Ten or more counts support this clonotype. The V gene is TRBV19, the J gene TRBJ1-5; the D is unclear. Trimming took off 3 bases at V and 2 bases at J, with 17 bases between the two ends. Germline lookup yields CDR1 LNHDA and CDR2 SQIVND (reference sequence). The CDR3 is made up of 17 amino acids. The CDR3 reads CASSMSRPRDGNQPQHF. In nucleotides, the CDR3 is TGTGCCAGTAGTATGTCTCGACCGCGGGATGGCAATCAGCCCCAGCATTTT.

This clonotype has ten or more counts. In DNA form, the CDR3 reads TGTGCCACCAGCAGCCTGGGACAGTACTCTGGAAACACCATATATTTT. Its translation: CATSSLGQYSGNTIYF. The chain combines TRBV15 with TRBJ1-3; 7 nucleotides match TRBD1. Germline CDR1 and CDR2: LNHNV and YYDKDF (reference sequence). After removal of 3 bases from V and 0 bases from J, the junction contained 5 bases not matched to a gene. CDR3 length: 16 amino acids.

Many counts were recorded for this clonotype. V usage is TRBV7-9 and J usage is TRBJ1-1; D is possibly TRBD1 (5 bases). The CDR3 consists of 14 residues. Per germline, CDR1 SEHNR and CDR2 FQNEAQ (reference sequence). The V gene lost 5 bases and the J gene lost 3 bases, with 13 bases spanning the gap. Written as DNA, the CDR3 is TGTGCCAGCAGCGGGACCCTACTATACACTGAAGCTTTCTTT. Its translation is CASSGTLLYTEAFF.

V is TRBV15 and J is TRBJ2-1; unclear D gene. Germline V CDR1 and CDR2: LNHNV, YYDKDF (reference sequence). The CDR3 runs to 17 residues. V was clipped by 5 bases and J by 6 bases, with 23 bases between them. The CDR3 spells CATSGSLRELLGNEQFF. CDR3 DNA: TGTGCCACCAGCGGATCACTTAGAGAGCTCCTGGGCAATGAGCAGTTCTTC.

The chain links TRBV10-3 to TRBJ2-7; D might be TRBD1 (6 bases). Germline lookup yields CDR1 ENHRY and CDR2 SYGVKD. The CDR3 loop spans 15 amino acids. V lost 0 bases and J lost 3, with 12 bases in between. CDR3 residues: CAISESPGASYEQYF. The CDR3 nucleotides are TGTGCCATCAGTGAGTCGCCAGGGGCTAGCTACGAGCAGTACTTC.

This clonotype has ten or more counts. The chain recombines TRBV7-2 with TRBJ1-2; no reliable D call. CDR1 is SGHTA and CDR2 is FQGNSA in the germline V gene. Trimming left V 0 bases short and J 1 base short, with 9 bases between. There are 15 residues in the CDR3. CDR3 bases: TGTGCCAGCAGCTTAGCGCGAGGGAGTAACTATGGCTACACCTTC. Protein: CASSLARGSNYGYTF. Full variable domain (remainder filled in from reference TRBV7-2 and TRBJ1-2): GAGVSQSPSNKVTEKGKDVELRCDPISGHTALYWYRQSLGQGLEFLIYFQGNSAPDKSGLPSDRFSAERTGGSVSTLTIQRTQQEDSAVYLCASSLARGSNYGYTFGSGTRLTVV.

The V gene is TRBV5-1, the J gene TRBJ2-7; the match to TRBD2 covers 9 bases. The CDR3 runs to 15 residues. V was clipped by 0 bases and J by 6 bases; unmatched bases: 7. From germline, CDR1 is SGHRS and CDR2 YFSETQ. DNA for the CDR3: TGCGCCAGCAGCTTGGAAGCGGGGGGTTTACTCGAGCAGTACTTC. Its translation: CASSLEAGGLLEQYF.

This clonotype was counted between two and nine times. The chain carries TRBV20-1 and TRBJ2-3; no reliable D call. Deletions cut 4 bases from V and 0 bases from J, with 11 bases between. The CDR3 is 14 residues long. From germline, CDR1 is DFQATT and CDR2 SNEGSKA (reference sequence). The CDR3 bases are TGCAGTGCTAACGATTGGATTAGCACAGATACGCAGTATTTT. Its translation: CSANDWISTDTQYF.

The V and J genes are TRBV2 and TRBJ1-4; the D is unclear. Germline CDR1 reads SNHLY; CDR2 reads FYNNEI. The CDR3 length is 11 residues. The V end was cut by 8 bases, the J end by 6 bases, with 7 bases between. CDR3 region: CASVGYEKLFF. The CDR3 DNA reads TGTGCCAGCGTAGGTTATGAAAAACTGTTTTTT.

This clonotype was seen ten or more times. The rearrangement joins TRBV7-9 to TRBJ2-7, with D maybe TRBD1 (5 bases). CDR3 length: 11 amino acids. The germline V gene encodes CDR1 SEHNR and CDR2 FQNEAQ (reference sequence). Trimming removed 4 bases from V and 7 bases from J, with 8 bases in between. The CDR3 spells CASSSPGEQYF. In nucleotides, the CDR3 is TGTGCCAGCAGCTCCCCAGGGGAGCAGTACTTC.